This entry features one TCR beta chain sequence. A single record per CDR3 protein comes from TCRdb applying MiXCR to the RT-PCR reads. The data contain 650,000 to 850,000 distinct CDR3 sequences, approximately 13% of them singletons. This entry belongs to a study of response to subunit inactivated influenza vaccine. The CDR3 runs 14 residues. Trimming pared 1 base from V and 1 base from J, leaving 10 bases between. Germline V CDR1 and CDR2: DFQATT, SNEGSKA (reference sequence). Sequences were derived from PBMCs from blood, sampled 14 days before vaccination. V usage is TRBV20-1 and J usage is TRBJ1-1; TRBD1 is a possible D gene (5 bases). This clonotype was sampled from a middle-aged man who received an inactivated influenza vaccine. This CDR3 is CSARVPGRNTEAFF. The CDR3 bases are TGCAGTGCTAGAGTGCCAGGGAGGAACACTGAAGCTTTCTTT.